Given below is one T cell receptor beta chain in context. Generated by immunoSEQ multiplex PCR, the TCRdb table keeps only in-frame clones and is missing some. The top ten hold approximately 0.01% of the sample, which has 550,000 to 800,000 clones, approximately 85% seen once. The data derive from a study of shared T cell receptors in the human thymus. The V segment lost 4 bases and the J segment 7 bases; nucleotides outside the gene matches: 4. The CDR3 consists of 14 residues. Germline lookup yields CDR1 SGHKS and CDR2 YYEKEE (reference sequence). These records were also assigned to another study, of human thymus T cells. That source reports: Infants served as donors; they were healthy and Finnish and were having corrective surgery for congenital heart defects. Gene usage (both V and J) appeared biased in thymic and blood repertoires.

The sequenced sample consisted of thymocytes. The rearrangement joins TRBV5-5 to TRBJ1-5; 11 nucleotides line up with TRBD1. The TCR sequence derives from a girl under three years old with a congenital heart defect. CDR3 in amino acids: CASSPRTGGQPQHF. CDR3 bases: TGTGCCAGCAGCCCGCGGACAGGGGGCCAGCCCCAGCATTTT.